These T cell receptor beta chains were read from a single sample in a study of T cell responses to AZD1222 COVID-19 vaccine. The protocol was immunoSEQ multiplex PCR, while the TCRdb copy is restricted to in-frame clones and leaves out a portion. Among about 140,000 clones listed, around 92% were seen once. Sequences were derived from peripheral blood, sampled 28 days after the second AZD1222 dose. The receptors derive from an adult who received the AZD1222 COVID-19 vaccine. Each CDR3 is given with its conserved first and last residue. The D gene is left open where the match is weak. Clone size, where shown, is once, few, many, or a class for clones that have expanded.

TRBD2 TRBJ2-3 NA TRBV15 CATSSPGLAGADTQYF TGTGCCACCAGCAGTCCCGGCCTAGCGGGGGCAGATACGCAGTATTTT
TRBD1 TRBJ1-1 NA TRBV7-8 CASSPRDRLNTEAFF TGTGCCAGCAGCCCACGGGACAGGTTGAACACTGAAGCTTTCTTT
NA TRBJ1-4 NA TRBV6-6 CASSYRVGEKLFF TGTGCCAGCAGTTACAGGGTAGGGGAAAAACTGTTTTTT
NA TRBJ2-7 once TRBV30 CAWRVAEPYEQYF TGTGCCTGGAGGGTAGCGGAACCCTACGAGCAGTACTTC
NA TRBJ1-1 NA TRBV27 CASSLGGALVTEAFF TGTGCCAGCAGTTTAGGCGGGGCATTGGTCACTGAAGCTTTCTTT
NA TRBJ1-1 NA TRBV3-1/TRBV3-2 CASSPAGQTNTEAFF TGTGCCAGCAGCCCCGCCGGACAGACGAACACTGAAGCTTTCTTT
NA TRBJ1-1 NA TRBV2 CASIRRSAAEAFF TGTGCCAGCATAAGGAGGTCGGCGGCTGAAGCTTTCTTT
NA TRBJ2-7 once TRBV3-1/TRBV3-2 CASSQDEGRGVYEQYF TGTGCCAGCAGCCAAGATGAGGGCAGGGGGGTTTACGAGCAGTACTTC
NA TRBJ2-5 NA TRBV11-2 CASSSPNGLLQETQYF TGTGCCAGCAGCTCCCCAAATGGACTTTTACAAGAGACCCAGTACTTC
NA TRBJ1-1 NA TRBV10-1 CASSEKTGIGTEAFF TGCGCCAGCAGTGAGAAAACAGGGATAGGAACTGAAGCTTTCTTT
NA TRBJ1-2 NA TRBV28 CASSSGSYYYGYTF TGTGCCAGCAGTTCCGGGTCGTACTACTATGGCTACACCTTC
NA TRBJ1-2 NA TRBV2 CAQEGNGYTF TGTGCCCAAGAGGGGAATGGCTACACCTTC
NA TRBJ1-1 NA TRBV6-1 CASSPAGLTPEAFF TGTGCCAGCTCCCCGGCGGGACTTACCCCTGAAGCTTTCTTT
NA TRBJ2-7 NA TRBV5-1 CASSLMGAQAQEQYF TGCGCCAGCAGCTTGATGGGGGCCCAAGCACAGGAGCAGTACTTC
NA TRBJ1-1 NA TRBV5-6 CASSPIGATVPFF TGTGCCAGCAGTCCTATCGGGGCCACGGTACCTTTCTTT
TRBD1 TRBJ1-1 few TRBV25-1 CASSPHRGNTEAFF TGTGCCAGCAGTCCACACAGGGGGAACACTGAAGCTTTCTTT
NA TRBJ1-6 few TRBV6-5 CASSSVPSSYNSPLHF TGTGCCAGCAGTTCGGTACCTAGCTCCTATAATTCACCCCTCCACTTT
TRBD1 TRBJ2-1 NA TRBV19 CASSPDRGHYNEQFF TGTGCCAGTAGCCCGGACAGGGGTCACTACAATGAGCAGTTCTTC
NA TRBJ2-6 NA TRBV19 CASSIRFREASGANVLTF TGTGCCAGTAGTATACGGTTTCGGGAAGCCTCTGGGGCCAACGTCCTGACTTTC
NA TRBJ1-3 NA TRBV3-1/TRBV3-2 CASSPGPLKGNTIYF TGTGCCAGCAGCCCCGGACCACTCAAGGGTAACACCATATATTTT
TRBD1 TRBJ2-2 NA TRBV5-6 CASSFPGTGVGELFF TGTGCCAGCAGCTTCCCCGGGACAGGGGTCGGGGAGCTGTTTTTT
NA TRBJ1-3 NA TRBV4-3 CASSQEWSSGNTIYF TGCGCCAGCAGCCAAGAATGGAGCTCTGGAAACACCATATATTTT
TRBD1 TRBJ1-1 NA TRBV29-1 CSAGTGGNTEAFF TGCAGCGCAGGGACAGGGGGGAACACTGAAGCTTTCTTT
NA TRBJ1-6 NA TRBV6-6 CASSYSSDLPLHF TGTGCCAGCAGTTACTCGTCGGATCTACCCCTCCACTTT
NA TRBJ1-2 NA TRBV28 CASRTQGSSLYGYTF TGTGCCAGCAGGACACAGGGTTCTTCCCTATATGGCTACACCTTC
NA TRBJ1-5 NA TRBV27 CASRSTLNQPQHF TGTGCCAGCAGATCCACCCTCAATCAGCCCCAGCATTTT
NA TRBJ2-7 NA TRBV7-9 CASSPPRGAQRNNPLSF TGTGCCAGCAGTCCCCCTCGGGGGGCGCAACGGAACAACCCTTTGTCTTTC
NA TRBJ1-4 few TRBV7-9 CASSSTSTGEKLFF TGTGCCAGCAGCTCAACCTCGACAGGTGAAAAACTGTTTTTT
NA TRBJ1-2 NA TRBV20-1 CSAWTYAGYTF TGCAGTGCTTGGACCTACGCTGGCTACACCTTC
NA TRBJ2-2 NA TRBV7-6 CASSLALNTGELFF TGTGCCAGCAGCTTAGCGCTGAACACCGGGGAGCTGTTTTTT
NA TRBJ1-4 few TRBV5-1 CASSLFRWQLATNEKLFF TGCGCCAGCAGCTTGTTTAGATGGCAGCTAGCAACTAATGAAAAACTGTTTTTT
TRBD2 TRBJ2-3 NA TRBV5-4 CASSWAPGEGADTQYF TGTGCCAGCAGCTGGGCGCCCGGGGAGGGCGCAGATACGCAGTATTTT
NA TRBJ1-2 NA TRBV12-3/TRBV12-4 CASSSGGSKSYTF TGTGCCAGCAGTTCGGGAGGGTCGAAAAGCTACACCTTC
NA TRBJ2-3 NA TRBV5-1 CASRVRATDTQYF TGCGCCAGCAGGGTTAGGGCCACAGATACGCAGTATTTT
NA TRBJ1-6 NA TRBV28 CASRQLGGNYNSPLHF TGTGCCAGCAGGCAGTTGGGGGGGAACTATAATTCACCCCTCCACTTT
NA TRBJ1-1 NA TRBV18 CASSPPQVLNTEAFF TGTGCCAGCTCACCACCCCAGGTTCTTAACACTGAAGCTTTCTTT
NA TRBJ1-2 once TRBV10-3 CAIVGGTNYGYTF TGTGCCATCGTAGGTGGGACTAACTATGGCTACACCTTC
TRBD1 TRBJ1-1 NA TRBV5-1 CASSSDSSGGSTEAFF TGCGCCAGCAGCTCAGATTCCTCAGGGGGGAGCACTGAAGCTTTCTTT
TRBD1 TRBJ1-4 NA TRBV5-4 CASSPQGAGNEKLFF TGTGCCAGCAGCCCCCAGGGGGCCGGTAATGAAAAACTGTTTTTT
NA TRBJ2-1 once TRBV28 CASSLGGIDEQFF TGTGCCAGCAGTTTAGGAGGTATCGATGAGCAGTTCTTC
NA TRBJ2-5 NA TRBV7-9 CASSSARSIGETQYF TGTGCCAGCAGCTCTGCTAGAAGTATAGGCGAGACCCAGTACTTC
NA TRBJ1-5 once TRBV28 CASSTPKRLCHF TGTGCCAGCAGCACTCCTAAGAGGTTATGCCATTTT
TRBD1 TRBJ1-1 NA TRBV12-3/TRBV12-4 CASSVSGGHEAFF TGTGCCAGCAGCGTATCAGGGGGCCATGAAGCTTTCTTT
NA TRBJ1-4 NA TRBV5-5 CASSLITGTNEKLFF TGTGCCAGCAGTTTGATAACAGGGACTAATGAAAAACTGTTTTTT
NA TRBJ2-7 NA TRBV19 CASSIQGTPLGEQYF TGTGCCAGTAGTATACAGGGGACCCCTCTAGGCGAGCAGTACTTC
TRBD1 TRBJ1-2 NA TRBV6-4 CASSPQGGDYGYTF TGTGCCAGCAGTCCACAGGGGGGAGACTATGGCTACACCTTC
NA TRBJ2-7 once TRBV7-9 CASSPGQSSYEQYF TGTGCCAGCAGCCCCGGACAGAGCTCCTACGAGCAGTACTTC
TRBD1 TRBJ1-4 once TRBV6-5 CASRRNRDRGGKLFF TGTGCCAGCAGGCGAAATAGGGACAGGGGTGGTAAGCTGTTTTTT
NA TRBJ2-2 NA TRBV2 CASSEHGTRTGELFF TGTGCCAGCAGTGAACACGGGACTCGTACCGGGGAGCTGTTTTTT
NA TRBJ1-3 NA TRBV9 CASSGSGNTIYF TGTGCCAGCAGCGGCTCTGGAAACACCATATATTTT
NA TRBJ1-2 once TRBV28 CASTFGPRPYTF TGTGCCAGCACCTTTGGACCAAGACCCTACACCTTC
NA TRBJ2-7 NA TRBV4-1 CASSQGEGEQYF TGCGCCAGCAGCCAAGGCGAAGGGGAGCAGTACTTC
TRBD1 TRBJ1-4 NA TRBV6-6 CASRPGTATNEKLFF TGTGCCAGCAGGCCCGGGACAGCAACTAATGAAAAACTGTTTTTT
NA TRBJ1-2 NA TRBV19 CASSIDQGRNYGYTF TGTGCCAGTAGTATAGATCAGGGACGGAACTATGGCTACACCTTC